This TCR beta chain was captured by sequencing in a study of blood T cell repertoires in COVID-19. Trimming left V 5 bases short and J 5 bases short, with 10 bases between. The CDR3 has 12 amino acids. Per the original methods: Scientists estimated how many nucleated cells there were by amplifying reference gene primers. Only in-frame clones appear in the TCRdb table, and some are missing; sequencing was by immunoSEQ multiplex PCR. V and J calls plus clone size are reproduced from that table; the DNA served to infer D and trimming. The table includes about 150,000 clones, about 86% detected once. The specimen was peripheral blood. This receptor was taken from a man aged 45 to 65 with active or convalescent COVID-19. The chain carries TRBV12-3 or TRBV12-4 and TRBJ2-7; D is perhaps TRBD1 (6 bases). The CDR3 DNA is TGTGCCAGCAGTCATACAGGGAACGAGCAGTACTTC. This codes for CASSHTGNEQYF.